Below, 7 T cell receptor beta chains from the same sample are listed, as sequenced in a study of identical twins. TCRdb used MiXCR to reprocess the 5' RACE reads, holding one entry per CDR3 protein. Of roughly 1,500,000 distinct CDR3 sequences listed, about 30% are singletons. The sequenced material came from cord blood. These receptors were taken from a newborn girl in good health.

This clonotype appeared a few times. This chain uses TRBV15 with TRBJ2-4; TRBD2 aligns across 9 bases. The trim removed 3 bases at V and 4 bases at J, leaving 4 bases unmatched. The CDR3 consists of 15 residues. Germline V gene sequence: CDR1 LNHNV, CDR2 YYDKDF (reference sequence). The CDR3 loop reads CATSSWTSEKNIQYF. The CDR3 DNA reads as TGTGCCACCAGCAGTTGGACTAGCGAAAAAAACATTCAGTACTTC.

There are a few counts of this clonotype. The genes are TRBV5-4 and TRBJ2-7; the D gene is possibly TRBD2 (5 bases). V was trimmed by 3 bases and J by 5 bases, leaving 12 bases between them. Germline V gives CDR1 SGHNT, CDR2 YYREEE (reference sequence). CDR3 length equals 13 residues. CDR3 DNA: TGTGCCAGCAGCTCGGCTTCGGGGAACGAGCAGTACTTC. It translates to CASSSASGNEQYF.

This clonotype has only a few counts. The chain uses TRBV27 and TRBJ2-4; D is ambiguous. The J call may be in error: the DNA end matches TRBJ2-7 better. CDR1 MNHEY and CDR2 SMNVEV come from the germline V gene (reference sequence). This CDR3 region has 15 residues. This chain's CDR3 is CASSLRLSLMSEQYF. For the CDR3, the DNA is TGTGCCAGCAGTCTGCGTCTCAGCCTCATGAGCGAGCAGTACTTC.

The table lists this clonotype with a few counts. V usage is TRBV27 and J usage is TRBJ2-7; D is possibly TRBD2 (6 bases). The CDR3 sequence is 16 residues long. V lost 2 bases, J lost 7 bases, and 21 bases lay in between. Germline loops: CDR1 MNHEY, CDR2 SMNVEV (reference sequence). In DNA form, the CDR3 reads TGTGCCAGCAGTTTAGCCCTACTAGCAGGGAGTAATGAGCAGTACTTC. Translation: CASSLALLAGSNEQYF.

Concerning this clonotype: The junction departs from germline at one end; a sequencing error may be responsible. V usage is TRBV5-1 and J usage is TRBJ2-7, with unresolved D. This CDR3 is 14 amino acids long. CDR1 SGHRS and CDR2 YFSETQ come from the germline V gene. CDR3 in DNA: TGCGCCAGCAAACGCCTAACTGGGTCCTACGGGCAGTACTTC. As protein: CASKRLTGSYGQYF.

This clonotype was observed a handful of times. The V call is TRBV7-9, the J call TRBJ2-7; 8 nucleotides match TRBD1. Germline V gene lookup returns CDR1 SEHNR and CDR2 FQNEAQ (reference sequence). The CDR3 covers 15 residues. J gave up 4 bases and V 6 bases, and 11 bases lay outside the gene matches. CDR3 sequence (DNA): TGTGCCAGCAGGCCTCCGGGACAGGCCCCTTACGAGCAGTACTTC. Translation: CASRPPGQAPYEQYF.

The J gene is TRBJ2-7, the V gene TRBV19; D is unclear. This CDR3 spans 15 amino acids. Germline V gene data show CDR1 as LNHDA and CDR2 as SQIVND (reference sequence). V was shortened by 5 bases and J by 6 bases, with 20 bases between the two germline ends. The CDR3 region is CASSPRTLNPAEQYF. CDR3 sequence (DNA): TGTGCCAGTAGTCCTCGGACCCTCAACCCTGCCGAGCAGTACTTC. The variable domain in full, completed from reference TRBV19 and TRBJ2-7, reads DGGITQSPKYLFRKEGQNVTLSCEQNLNHDAMYWYRQDPGQGLRLIYYSQIVNDFQKGDIAEGYSVSREKKESFPLTVTSAQKNPTAFYLCASSPRTLNPAEQYFGPGTRLTVT.